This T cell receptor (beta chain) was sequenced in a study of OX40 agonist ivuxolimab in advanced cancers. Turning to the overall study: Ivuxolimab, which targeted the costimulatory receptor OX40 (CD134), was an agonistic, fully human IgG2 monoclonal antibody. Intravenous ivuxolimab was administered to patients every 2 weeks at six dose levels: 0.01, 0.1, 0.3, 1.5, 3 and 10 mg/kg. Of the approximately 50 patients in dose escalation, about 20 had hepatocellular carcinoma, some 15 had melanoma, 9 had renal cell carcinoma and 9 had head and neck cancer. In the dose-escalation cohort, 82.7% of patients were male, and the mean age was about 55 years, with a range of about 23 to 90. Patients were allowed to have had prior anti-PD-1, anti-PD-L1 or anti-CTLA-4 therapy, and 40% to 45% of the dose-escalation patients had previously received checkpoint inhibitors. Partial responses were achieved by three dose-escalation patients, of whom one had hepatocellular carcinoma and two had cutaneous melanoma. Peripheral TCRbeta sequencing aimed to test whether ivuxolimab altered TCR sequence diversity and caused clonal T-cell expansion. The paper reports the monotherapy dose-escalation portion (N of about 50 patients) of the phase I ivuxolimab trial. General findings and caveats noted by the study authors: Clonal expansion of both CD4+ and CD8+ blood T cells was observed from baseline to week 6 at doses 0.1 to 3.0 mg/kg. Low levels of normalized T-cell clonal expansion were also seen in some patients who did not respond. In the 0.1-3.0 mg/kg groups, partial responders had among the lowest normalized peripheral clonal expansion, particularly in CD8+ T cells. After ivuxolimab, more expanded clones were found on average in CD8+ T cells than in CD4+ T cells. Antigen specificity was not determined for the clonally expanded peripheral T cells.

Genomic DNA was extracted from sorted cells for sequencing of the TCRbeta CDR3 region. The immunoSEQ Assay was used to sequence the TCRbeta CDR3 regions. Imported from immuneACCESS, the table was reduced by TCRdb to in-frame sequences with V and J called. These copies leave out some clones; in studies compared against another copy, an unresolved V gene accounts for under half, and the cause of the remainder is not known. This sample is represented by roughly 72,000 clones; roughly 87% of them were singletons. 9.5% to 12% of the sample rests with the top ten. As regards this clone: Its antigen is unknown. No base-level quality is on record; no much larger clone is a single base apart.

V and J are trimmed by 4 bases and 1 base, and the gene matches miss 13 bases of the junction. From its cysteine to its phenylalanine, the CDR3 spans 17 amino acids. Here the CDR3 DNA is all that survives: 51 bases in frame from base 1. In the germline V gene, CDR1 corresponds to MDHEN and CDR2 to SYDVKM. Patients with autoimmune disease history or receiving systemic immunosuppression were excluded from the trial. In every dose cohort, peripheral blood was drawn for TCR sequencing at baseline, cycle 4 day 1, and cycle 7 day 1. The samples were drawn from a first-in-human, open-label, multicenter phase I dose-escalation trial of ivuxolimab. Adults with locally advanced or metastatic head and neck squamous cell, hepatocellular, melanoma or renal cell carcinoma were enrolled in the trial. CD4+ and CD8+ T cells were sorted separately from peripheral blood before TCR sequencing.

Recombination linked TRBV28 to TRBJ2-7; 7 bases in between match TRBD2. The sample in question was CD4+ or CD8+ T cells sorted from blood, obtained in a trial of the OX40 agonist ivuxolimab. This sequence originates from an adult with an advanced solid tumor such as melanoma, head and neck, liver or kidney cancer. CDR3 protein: CASSSPREGRGSYEQYF. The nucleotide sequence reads TGTGCCAGCAGTTCCCCCCGAGAGGGGCGGGGGTCCTACGAGCAGTACTTC.